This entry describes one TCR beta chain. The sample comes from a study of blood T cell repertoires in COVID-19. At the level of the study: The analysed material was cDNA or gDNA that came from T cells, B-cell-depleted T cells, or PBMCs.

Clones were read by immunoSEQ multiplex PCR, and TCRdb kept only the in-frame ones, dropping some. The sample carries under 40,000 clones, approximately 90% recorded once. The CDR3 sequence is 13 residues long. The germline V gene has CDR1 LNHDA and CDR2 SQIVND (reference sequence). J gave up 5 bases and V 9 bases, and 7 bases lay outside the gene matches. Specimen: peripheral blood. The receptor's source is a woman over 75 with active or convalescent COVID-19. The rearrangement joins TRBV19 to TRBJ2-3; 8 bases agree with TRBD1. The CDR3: CARKDRDRDTQYF. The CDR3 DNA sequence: TGTGCCAGAAAGGACAGGGACAGAGATACGCAGTATTTT.